This T cell receptor (beta chain) was captured by sequencing in a study of relationships among human T cell subsets. TCR alpha and beta CDR3s were amplified from mRNA by semiquantitative ARM-PCR. Tagged nested gene-specific primers were used first, then communal superprimers amplified exponentially. Exonuclease cleared nested primers, then first-round products were reamplified. MiXCR, run by TCRdb on the multiplex PCR reads, gives a single entry per CDR3 protein. The sample lists about 14,000 distinct CDR3 sequences; 60% were seen once. CDR1 and CDR2 from the germline V gene are DFQATT and SNEGSKA (reference sequence). The CDR3 has 14 residues. V lost 0 bases and J lost 1, with 9 bases in between. Concerning this clonotype: Antigen specificity is unknown.

Study conclusions and caveats: No significant subset differences appeared in V, D, J use, CDR3 length or N-additions.

Anti-CD25 beads selected CD4+CD25+ regulatory T cells from positively selected CD4+ cells. T cell subsets were isolated with antibody-coated magnetic beads. The sample consisted of Tregs sorted from blood. This clonotype originated in a man aged 40-49 years in good health. The chain uses TRBV20-1 and TRBJ1-1; D is ambiguous. This CDR3 is CSARDVRQNTEAFF. In nucleotides, the CDR3 is TGCAGTGCTAGAGATGTGAGACAGAACACTGAAGCTTTCTTT.